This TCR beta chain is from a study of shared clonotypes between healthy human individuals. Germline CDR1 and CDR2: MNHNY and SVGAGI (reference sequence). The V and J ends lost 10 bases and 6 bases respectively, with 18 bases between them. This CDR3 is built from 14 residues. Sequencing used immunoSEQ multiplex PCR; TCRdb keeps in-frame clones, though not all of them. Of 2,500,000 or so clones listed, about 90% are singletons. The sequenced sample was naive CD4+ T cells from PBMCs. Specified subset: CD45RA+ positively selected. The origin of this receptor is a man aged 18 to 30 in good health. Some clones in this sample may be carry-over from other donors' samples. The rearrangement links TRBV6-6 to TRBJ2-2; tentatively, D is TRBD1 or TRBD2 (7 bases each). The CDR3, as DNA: TGTGCCACTAGGGAGGGGGCGAGAGCCGGGGAGCTGTTTTTT. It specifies CATREGARAGELFF.